Each of the 2 T cell receptor beta chains below was sequenced from the same sample in a study of blood T cell repertoires in COVID-19. TCRdb keeps only in-frame clones here, not all; method: immunoSEQ multiplex PCR. The repertoire includes about 120,000 clones, roughly nine tenths of them detected once, and approximately 8% sits in the top ten. Material for sequencing was peripheral blood. These receptors were taken from a man aged 65 to 79 who had recovered from COVID-19.

The V call is TRBV2, the J call TRBJ1-2; 12 bases line up with TRBD1. V lost 7 bases to trimming and J lost 8 bases; unmatched junction nucleotides: 8. This CDR3 has 14 amino acids. Germline assignment: CDR1 SNHLY and CDR2 FYNNEI. CDR3 in amino acids: CASTRDRGQKGYTF. CDR3 nucleotides: TGTGCCAGCACCCGGGACAGGGGGCAAAAGGGCTACACCTTC.

CDR3 nucleotide sequence: TGTGCCAGCACGACTCTCGGGGGGTCCTACGAGCAGTACTTC. Its translation is CASTTLGGSYEQYF. This chain links TRBV6-5 with TRBJ2-7; 7 nucleotides line up with TRBD2. The CDR3 loop spans 14 amino acids. Trimming cost V 7 bases and J 1 base; bases outside gene matches: 7. From germline, CDR1 is MNHEY and CDR2 SVGAGI.